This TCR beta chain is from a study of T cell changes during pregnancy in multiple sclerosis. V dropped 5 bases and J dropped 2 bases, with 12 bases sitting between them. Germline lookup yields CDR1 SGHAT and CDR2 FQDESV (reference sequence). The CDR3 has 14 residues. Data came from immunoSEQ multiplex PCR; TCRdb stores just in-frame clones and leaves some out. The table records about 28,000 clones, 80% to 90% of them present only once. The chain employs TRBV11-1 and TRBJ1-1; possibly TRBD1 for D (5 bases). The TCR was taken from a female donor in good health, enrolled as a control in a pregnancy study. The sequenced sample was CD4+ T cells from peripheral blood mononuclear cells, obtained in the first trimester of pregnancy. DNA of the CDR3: TGTGCCAGCAGCACCCGGACACACAACACTGAAGCTTTCTTT. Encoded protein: CASSTRTHNTEAFF.